A single sample gave rise to the 17 T cell receptor beta chains below, sequenced in a study of blood T cell repertoires in COVID-19. Measured with immunoSEQ multiplex PCR; TCRdb has only the in-frame clones, and not every one. This table has some 250,000 clones, 70% to 90% appearing once. The specimen sequenced was peripheral blood. These receptors came from a human donor in a cohort sampled during active COVID-19.

V gene TRBV18 combines with J gene TRBJ2-7, with TRBD1 as a possible D gene (7 bases). The CDR3 extends over 14 amino acids. Trimming left V 3 bases short and J 3 bases short, with 12 bases between. Germline V CDR1 and CDR2: KGHSH, LQKENI. The CDR3, as DNA: TGTGCCAGCTCACCGCGGGACAGTGGCTACGAGCAGTACTTC. It translates to CASSPRDSGYEQYF.

The chain is built from TRBV3-1 (or the pseudogene TRBV3-2) and TRBJ1-2, with D possibly matching TRBD1 (5 bases). Germline V gene lookup returns CDR1 LGHDT and CDR2 YNNKEL (reference sequence). The CDR3 length is 13 residues. V lost 7 bases to trimming and J lost 5 bases, with 14 bases between them. This CDR3 reads CASTRGRDYGYTF. CDR3 coding DNA: TGTGCCAGCACCCGCGGCAGGGATTATGGCTACACCTTC.

The J gene is TRBJ2-1, the V gene TRBV15; TRBD2 agrees at 8 bases. The trim removed 5 bases at V and 6 bases at J, leaving 18 bases unmatched. CDR1 is LNHNV and CDR2 is YYDKDF in the germline V gene (reference sequence). The CDR3 length is 18 residues. The CDR3 is CATSPRGGRVSIANEQFF. The DNA for the CDR3 is TGTGCCACCAGCCCCCGGGGGGGCCGTGTCTCGATAGCCAATGAGCAGTTCTTC.

The chain couples TRBV12-2 to TRBJ1-3; the D call TRBD1 from the table was never checked on the DNA. TRBV12-2 is flagged as a pseudogene. The CDR3 is 13 residues long. CDR3: CASRPQGVNTIYF. The CDR3 DNA reads TGTGCAAGTCGCCCCCAGGGGGTAAACACCATATATTTT.

This chain uses TRBV21-1 with TRBJ1-5; no check of the table's D call, TRBD1, against the DNA was made. TRBV21-1 is tagged as a pseudogene. This CDR3 spans 16 amino acids. The chain's CDR3 is CASSKDPLQGNQPQHF. CDR3 nucleotide sequence: TGTGCCAGCAGCAAAGATCCCTTACAGGGCAATCAGCCCCAGCATTTT.

The chain links TRBV30 to TRBJ1-2; D is unclear. In germline, CDR1 is GTSNPN, CDR2 SVGIG (reference sequence). This CDR3 is 11 amino acids long. The CDR3 DNA sequence: TGTTCCTTTTCAGTTAACTATGGCTACACCTTC. Its protein product is CSFSVNYGYTF.

This chain's CDR3 is CASSASRGDIQYF. The CDR3 DNA follows: TGTGCCAGCAGCGCTTCCCGGGGGGACATTCAGTACTTC. V usage is TRBV7-3 and J usage is TRBJ2-4; 7 bases line up with TRBD2. CDR1 and CDR2 from the germline V gene are SGHTA and FQGTGA. V gave up 5 bases and J gave up 8 bases; unmatched junction bases: 6. CDR3 length equals 13 residues. The full variable domain, with the rest looked up from reference TRBV7-3 and TRBJ2-4, is GAGVSQTPSNKVTEKGKYVELRCDPISGHTALYWYRQSLGQGPEFLIYFQGTGAADDSGLPNDRFFAVRPEGSVSTLKIQRTERGDSAVYLCASSASRGDIQYFGAGTRLSVL.

The chain has TRBV6-6 and TRBJ1-5; D not resolved. Germline-derived CDR1 and CDR2 are MNHNY and SVGAGI (reference sequence). Trimming shortened V by 6 bases and J by 0 bases, and 3 bases separated the two germline ends. The CDR3 is 12 amino acids. The CDR3 region has the DNA TGTGCCAGCAGCATTAGCAATCAGCCCCAGCATTTT. It encodes CASSISNQPQHF.

The rearrangement uses TRBV5-1 and TRBJ1-6, with 7 nucleotides matching TRBD1. Germline CDR1 is SGHRS and CDR2 is YFSETQ. The length of the CDR3 is 15 residues. The V and J ends lost 3 bases and 7 bases, in that order; junction bases with no gene match: 7. The CDR3 protein is CASSYSTGLNSPLHF. DNA for the CDR3: TGCGCCAGCAGCTACTCGACAGGGCTCAATTCACCCCTCCACTTT. The full variable domain, rest sourced from reference TRBV5-1 and TRBJ1-6, is KAGVTQTPRYLIKTRGQQVTLSCSPISGHRSVSWYQQTPGQGLQFLFEYFSETQRNKGNFPGRFSGRQFSNSRSEMNVSTLELGDSALYLCASSYSTGLNSPLHFGNGTRLTVT.

The V gene is TRBV12-3 or TRBV12-4, the J gene TRBJ1-2, with D hard to call. Trimming stripped 2 bases from V and 3 bases from J, with 4 bases between. The CDR3 is made up of 12 amino acids. CDR3 in DNA: TGTGCCAGCAGTTTACAGTACTATGGCTACACCTTC. It specifies CASSLQYYGYTF.

The J gene is TRBJ2-7, the V gene TRBV28; the D gene is possibly TRBD2 (6 bases). Germline CDR1 reads MDHEN; CDR2 reads SYDVKM. The CDR3 runs to 12 residues. V dropped 7 bases and J dropped 7 bases, with 14 bases sitting between them. In DNA, the CDR3 is TGTGCCAGCATGGGGCCGGGGAGGGAGCAGTACTTC. Translating gives CASMGPGREQYF.

Here the CDR3 DNA reads TGTGCCAGCAGCTTATTCGGGGTTCCGCCTTCGGGCTACACCTTC. Protein product: CASSLFGVPPSGYTF. The chain uses TRBV7-9 and TRBJ1-2; D remains ambiguous. CDR1 and CDR2 from the germline V gene are SEHNR and FQNEAQ (reference sequence). The CDR3 has 15 residues. Trimming left V 2 bases short and J 8 bases short, with 18 bases between.

The V and J genes are TRBV28 and TRBJ1-2; 7 bases are a match to TRBD1. Germline CDR1 and CDR2: MDHEN and SYDVKM. The CDR3 has 13 amino acids. V dropped 2 bases and J dropped 5; count of bases not matched to a gene: 2. CDR3 bases: TGTGCCAGCAGTTTAAGGGGGCGATATGGCTACACCTTC. Protein sequence: CASSLRGRYGYTF.

This chain joins TRBV19 and TRBJ2-1; 10 bases fit TRBD2. CDR3 length equals 14 residues. Germline V lookup: CDR1 LNHDA, CDR2 SQIVND (reference sequence). V shed 5 bases, J shed 10 bases, and the junction held 8 bases outside the gene matches. The CDR3 here is CASSDRSGRFEQFF. In DNA form, the CDR3 reads TGTGCCAGTAGTGACCGTAGCGGGAGGTTCGAGCAGTTCTTC. The complete variable domain, with remaining parts taken from reference TRBV19 and TRBJ2-1, reads DGGITQSPKYLFRKEGQNVTLSCEQNLNHDAMYWYRQDPGQGLRLIYYSQIVNDFQKGDIAEGYSVSREKKESFPLTVTSAQKNPTAFYLCASSDRSGRFEQFFGPGTRLTVL.

The gene calls are TRBV7-9 and TRBJ2-3; D is ambiguous. The CDR3 runs 14 residues. The V end lost 5 bases, the J end lost 5 bases, and 14 bases lay between the germline ends. From germline, CDR1 is SEHNR and CDR2 FQNEAQ (reference sequence). DNA of the CDR3: TGTGCCAGCAGCCGGGTAGACCGAATAGATACGCAGTATTTT. Translation: CASSRVDRIDTQYF.

The genes are TRBV5-8 and TRBJ1-4; 10 bases fit TRBD1. This CDR3 has 14 residues. Germline CDR1 SGHTS, CDR2 YDEGEE. The junction had 4 bases not matched to a gene; V was cut back by 4 bases and J by 7 bases. This CDR3 is CASSPGTGVEKLFF. The CDR3 DNA reads TGTGCCAGCAGCCCCGGGACAGGGGTTGAAAAACTGTTTTTT.

The chain has TRBV6-5 and TRBJ2-7; possibly TRBD1 for D (5 bases). Germline values: CDR1 MNHEY, CDR2 SVGAGI. V lost 8 bases, J lost 5 bases, and 10 bases lay in between. The CDR3 length is 11 residues. The DNA for the CDR3 is TGTGCCAGCTTCTGGGGCAACGAGCAGTACTTC. This sequence encodes CASFWGNEQYF.